The 14 T cell receptor beta chains in this list originate from one sample, sequenced in a study of tumour-infiltrating T cells in Burkitt lymphoma. Here immunoSEQ multiplex PCR was the method, and the copy in TCRdb shows in-frame clones only, minus some. The sample records under 5,500 clones, about 13% being singletons. Sequencing used tumor tissue. The receptors originated from a human donor with Burkitt lymphoma.

CDR3 in DNA: TGTGCCAGTAGTATCAGAGCGGGAGGTGGGTACAATGAGCAGTTCTTC. Its translation is CASSIRAGGGYNEQFF. The gene calls are TRBV19 and TRBJ2-1; TRBD2 matches at 9 bases. Trimming removed 3 bases from V and 4 bases from J; junction bases left unmatched: 7. Germline CDR1 is LNHDA and CDR2 is SQIVND (reference sequence). This CDR3 comprises 16 residues.

The genes are TRBV2 and TRBJ1-4, with D maybe TRBD1 (6 bases). Trimming cost V 6 bases and J 5 bases, with 16 bases left between them. The CDR3 is 15 amino acids. Germline values: CDR1 SNHLY, CDR2 FYNNEI. DNA of the CDR3: TGTGCCAGCAGCGTACCGACAGGCCTAAATGAAAAACTGTTTTTT. It is translated as CASSVPTGLNEKLFF.

In this sample, this clone turned up a few times. The V gene is TRBV9, the J gene TRBJ1-2; unclear D gene. Per the germline V gene, CDR1 is SGDLS and CDR2 is YYNGEE. CDR3 length equals 15 residues. V gave up 0 bases and J gave up 6 bases, with 15 bases separating them. This CDR3 is CASSVVTAGVDGYTF. As DNA, the CDR3 is TGTGCCAGCAGCGTAGTAACGGCAGGAGTAGATGGCTACACCTTC.

The CDR3 DNA sequence: TGTGCCAGCAGTCAAAGCCAGGGGGGCGGGGAGACCCAGTACTTC. This translates into CASSQSQGGGETQYF. This chain uses TRBV28 with TRBJ2-5, with D perhaps TRBD1 (7 bases). V was clipped by 5 bases and J by 5 bases, with 18 bases between them. Germline V lookup: CDR1 MDHEN, CDR2 SYDVKM. This CDR3 region has 15 residues.

This clone was seen a few times. The CDR3 bases are TGTGCCAGCAGCCGCAGGGGGAACAATCAGCCCCAGCATTTT. Its protein is CASSRRGNNQPQHF. V is TRBV14 and J is TRBJ1-5; 7 nucleotides agree with TRBD1. The germline gives CDR1 SGHDN, CDR2 FVKESK. This CDR3 region has 14 residues. J gave up 3 bases and V 4 bases, and 3 bases lay outside the gene matches.

In its sample, this clone was seen a few times. This chain joins TRBV10-2 and TRBJ1-2; 7 bases line up with TRBD1. V trimming: 5 bases; J trimming: 3 bases; junction bases outside the gene matches: 3. Germline-derived CDR1 and CDR2 are WSHSY and SAAADI. CDR3 length: 13 residues. The CDR3 spells CASSSGTDYGYTF. The DNA for the CDR3 is TGCGCCAGCAGTTCCGGGACAGACTATGGCTACACCTTC.

There are a few counts of this clone. This chain connects TRBV28 to TRBJ2-5; 7 nucleotides align to TRBD2. Trimming cost V 0 bases and J 4 bases; bases outside gene matches: 20. There are 20 residues in the CDR3. CDR1 is MDHEN and CDR2 is SYDVKM in the germline V gene. CDR3 sequence: CASSLWQRASGRGPRETQYF. The CDR3 region has the DNA TGTGCCAGCAGTTTATGGCAAAGGGCTAGCGGTAGGGGACCACGAGAGACCCAGTACTTC.

The rearrangement joins TRBV27 to TRBJ1-1; possible D gene TRBD1, 5 bases. The V gene's germline CDR1 is MNHEY and CDR2 SMNVEV (reference sequence). The CDR3 covers 15 residues. V gave up 0 bases and J gave up 1 base, with 9 bases separating them. Here the CDR3 reads CASSLSGTANTEAFF. The CDR3 coding sequence is TGTGCCAGCAGTTTATCCGGGACGGCGAACACTGAAGCTTTCTTT.

This sequence joins TRBV6-1 and TRBJ2-2; tentatively, D is TRBD1 or TRBD2 (5 bases each). Trimming removed 5 bases at V and 9 bases at J, with 19 bases between. The CDR3 totals 15 residues. Looked up from germline, CDR1 is MNHNS and CDR2 is SASEGT. The CDR3 nucleotides are TGTGCCAGCAGTTTTGACCCGGGACGGGGAAGGGAGCTGTTTTTT. This codes for CASSFDPGRGRELFF.

This clone was counted only a few times. The chain carries TRBV7-2 and TRBJ1-4; no firm D call. Germline V gives CDR1 SGHTA, CDR2 FQGNSA. V shed 5 bases and J shed 10 bases, with 14 bases lying between them. The CDR3 totals 13 residues. CDR3 sequence: CASSIGPDGKLFF. CDR3 bases: TGTGCCAGCAGCATTGGGCCCGACGGAAAACTGTTTTTT. Combining the CDR3 with reference TRBV7-2 and TRBJ1-4 gives the whole variable domain GAGVSQSPSNKVTEKGKDVELRCDPISGHTALYWYRQSLGQGLEFLIYFQGNSAPDKSGLPSDRFSAERTGGSVSTLTIQRTQQEDSAVYLCASSIGPDGKLFFGSGTQLSVL.

This clone was picked up a small number of times. The rearrangement uses TRBV12-5 and TRBJ2-7; D gene ambiguous. The CDR3 length is 9 residues. The V end was cut by 1 base, the J end by 12 bases, with 4 bases between. CDR1 and CDR2 from the germline V gene are LGHNT and FRNRAP. In DNA form, the CDR3 reads TGTGCTAGTGGTTTGGGGGGGTACTTC. This encodes CASGLGGYF. The full variable domain, in which reference TRBV12-5 and TRBJ2-7 provide the parts outside the CDR3, is DARVTQTPRHKVTEMGQEVTMRCQPILGHNTVFWYRQTMMQGLELLAYFRNRAPLDDSGMPKDRFSAEMPDATLATLKIQPSEPRDSAVYFCASGLGGYFGPGTRLTVT.

This clone was detected only a few times. The V gene is TRBV19, the J gene TRBJ1-1; TRBD1 might be the D (6 bases). Between the trimmed V and J ends, which lost 7 bases and 0 bases, there was a span of 12 bases. Germline V lookup: CDR1 LNHDA, CDR2 SQIVND (reference sequence). This CDR3 spans 14 amino acids. In DNA, the CDR3 is TGTGCCAGTACCCTACAGGGAATGAACACTGAAGCTTTCTTT. Protein sequence: CASTLQGMNTEAFF. The variable domain in full, completed from reference TRBV19 and TRBJ1-1, reads DGGITQSPKYLFRKEGQNVTLSCEQNLNHDAMYWYRQDPGQGLRLIYYSQIVNDFQKGDIAEGYSVSREKKESFPLTVTSAQKNPTAFYLCASTLQGMNTEAFFGQGTRLTVV.

This clone ranks as large. The V call is TRBV5-8, the J call TRBJ2-7, with D tentatively TRBD2 (5 bases). Germline CDR1 and CDR2: SGHTS and YDEGEE. This CDR3 is 12 amino acids long. Trimming took off 4 bases at V and 6 bases at J, with 11 bases between the two ends. The CDR3 spells CASSLRTFEQYF. Written as DNA, the CDR3 is TGTGCCAGCAGCCTGCGGACTTTCGAGCAGTACTTC.

By share of the sample, this clone is medium-sized. V gene TRBV30 combines with J gene TRBJ1-1; D remains ambiguous. The CDR3 loop spans 13 amino acids. V shed 1 base and J shed 1 base, with 7 bases lying between them. CDR1 and CDR2 (germline): GTSNPN, SVGIG (reference sequence). The CDR3 sequence: CAWSGHSNTEAFF. In DNA form, the CDR3 reads TGTGCCTGGAGTGGTCACTCGAACACTGAAGCTTTCTTT.